The present entry profiles one T cell receptor beta chain with its context. The antigen remains undetermined. Assay used: immunoSEQ multiplex PCR; TCRdb lists only in-frame clones, some missing. This table has roughly 89,000 clones, roughly 89% appearing once. CDR3 size: 15 residues. Germline values: CDR1 SSHAT, CDR2 FNYEAQ (reference sequence). Losses at the gene ends were 4 bases for V and 6 bases for J; bases not matched to a gene: 8. This record comes from a study of graft-versus-host responses after intestinal transplantation. Broader study findings: GvH clonotypes were identified within recipient marrow, with a subset emerging first in ileum or blood.

Sequences were derived from unstimulated CD4+ T cells sorted from spleen or lymph node cells, sampled before intestinal transplant. The J gene is TRBJ2-3, the V gene TRBV7-7; 9 bases are a match to TRBD2. The sequence was obtained from a human donor who received an intestinal transplant. This CDR3 is CASSSGLAFLDTQYF. The CDR3 nucleotides read TGTGCCAGCAGCTCGGGACTAGCTTTCCTCGATACGCAGTATTTT.